These 22 T cell receptor beta chains were all obtained from the same sample, sequenced in a study of blood T cell repertoires in COVID-19. Assay used: immunoSEQ multiplex PCR; TCRdb lists only in-frame clones, some missing. The sample gives hundreds of thousands of clones, nearly 90% of which show up once; 0.8% to 0.9% is in the top ten. Sequencing was performed on peripheral blood. The receptors originated from a man younger than 35 with COVID-19, enrolled during active disease.

This chain links TRBV27 with TRBJ2-1; D remains ambiguous. From germline, CDR1 is MNHEY and CDR2 SMNVEV (reference sequence). V dropped 0 bases and J dropped 4 bases, with 10 bases sitting between them. The CDR3 sequence is 15 residues long. The CDR3 spells CASSLSSPVYNEQFF. The CDR3 DNA sequence: TGTGCCAGCAGTTTATCTTCCCCAGTTTACAATGAGCAGTTCTTC.

The rearrangement joins TRBV24-1 to TRBJ2-5; tentatively, D is TRBD1 (6 bases). Trimming took 4 bases from V and 4 from J, leaving 12 bases between them. The CDR3 contains 14 residues. Germline V gene data show CDR1 as KGHDR and CDR2 as SFDVKD. CDR3 sequence: CATSDRGVRETQYF. In DNA form, the CDR3 reads TGTGCCACCAGTGACAGGGGAGTCCGAGAGACCCAGTACTTC.

This clone occurred once. The rearrangement uses TRBV5-5 and TRBJ2-5, with D tentatively TRBD1 (5 bases). Trimming pared 0 bases from V and 0 bases from J, leaving 9 bases between. Per germline, CDR1 SGHKS and CDR2 YYEKEE (reference sequence). CDR3 size: 15 residues. CDR3 amino acids: CASSLVEGDQETQYF. The CDR3 DNA sequence: TGTGCCAGCAGCTTGGTTGAAGGGGACCAAGAGACCCAGTACTTC.

This chain joins TRBV2 and TRBJ1-2, with 7 positions matching TRBD1. Germline-derived CDR1 and CDR2 are SNHLY and FYNNEI. The CDR3 extends over 13 amino acids. The V gene end was trimmed by 4 bases and the J gene end by 3 bases; junction bases not matched to a gene: 2. Here the CDR3 reads CASSGQGYYGYTF. For the CDR3, the DNA is TGTGCCAGCAGTGGACAGGGATACTATGGCTACACCTTC.

The chain carries TRBV24-1 and TRBJ2-5, with a weak D call TRBD2 (5 bases). V lost 6 bases and J lost 5, with 6 bases in between. The CDR3 runs 11 residues. Per germline, CDR1 KGHDR and CDR2 SFDVKD. Here the CDR3 reads CATSPGETQYF. DNA for the CDR3: TGTGCCACCAGTCCGGGGGAGACCCAGTACTTC.

This chain links TRBV19 with TRBJ1-6; D gene unclear. The CDR3 sequence is 17 residues long. V was trimmed by 6 bases and J by 6 bases, leaving 21 bases between them. CDR1 LNHDA and CDR2 SQIVND come from the germline V gene (reference sequence). The CDR3 DNA sequence: TGTGCCAGTAGCGTCGCTTACTATCGGGAGTCTAATTCACCCCTCCACTTT. This translates into CASSVAYYRESNSPLHF. Full variable domain (missing parts from reference TRBV19 and TRBJ1-6): DGGITQSPKYLFRKEGQNVTLSCEQNLNHDAMYWYRQDPGQGLRLIYYSQIVNDFQKGDIAEGYSVSREKKESFPLTVTSAQKNPTAFYLCASSVAYYRESNSPLHFGNGTRLTVT.

CDR3 DNA sequence: TGTGCCAGCAGCAGAACGAGCACTGAAGCTTTCTTT. This sequence encodes CASSRTSTEAFF. This chain links TRBV6-2 or TRBV6-3 with TRBJ1-1; D not resolved. Trimming pared 6 bases from V and 4 bases from J, leaving 9 bases between. The germline V gene has CDR1 MNHEY and CDR2 SVGEGT. This CDR3 is 12 amino acids long.

The chain employs TRBV6-5 and TRBJ2-7; 8 bases map to TRBD1. After removal of 4 bases from V and 2 bases from J, the junction contained 7 bases not matched to a gene. CDR1 MNHEY and CDR2 SVGAGI come from the germline V gene. There are 15 residues in the CDR3. CDR3 sequence: CASSSPGQAAYEQYF. CDR3 sequence (DNA): TGTGCCAGCAGTTCACCGGGACAGGCTGCCTACGAGCAGTACTTC.

This clone was picked up one time. This sequence joins TRBV5-1 and TRBJ2-2; possibly TRBD1 for D (5 bases). The V gene's germline CDR1 is SGHRS and CDR2 YFSETQ. This CDR3 contains 15 residues. V dropped 4 bases and J dropped 2 bases, with 12 bases sitting between them. The CDR3 nucleotides are TGCGCCAGCAGCCCTGGTGACAGAAACACCGGGGAGCTGTTTTTT. It yields the protein CASSPGDRNTGELFF.

This sequence joins TRBV6-5 and TRBJ2-1, with 7 positions matching TRBD2. The CDR3 runs 15 residues. Trimming cost V 4 bases and J 5 bases; bases outside gene matches: 8. From germline, CDR1 is MNHEY and CDR2 SVGAGI. The CDR3: CASSSEGGPDNEQFF. The CDR3 DNA reads TGTGCCAGCAGTTCTGAGGGAGGGCCCGACAATGAGCAGTTCTTC.

The chain employs TRBV3-1 (or the pseudogene TRBV3-2) and TRBJ2-1, with D uncertain. Germline lookup yields CDR1 LGHDT and CDR2 YNNKEL (reference sequence). The CDR3 consists of 14 residues. Between the trimmed V and J ends, which lost 1 base and 8 bases, there was a span of 12 bases. The CDR3 DNA is TGTGCCAGCAGCCAAGTAAACTCTGGTCATGAGCAGTTCTTC. It yields the protein CASSQVNSGHEQFF.

This rearrangement joins TRBV6-1 to TRBJ2-3; D gene ambiguous. This CDR3 has 14 residues. Germline V CDR1 and CDR2: MNHNS, SASEGT. Trimming cost V 3 bases and J 6 bases, with 13 bases left between them. The CDR3 sequence: CASSEAGKSDTQYF. The CDR3, as DNA: TGTGCCAGCAGTGAGGCAGGTAAAAGCGATACGCAGTATTTT.

The rearrangement links TRBV11-2 to TRBJ2-7; D possibly corresponds to TRBD2 (5 bases). The CDR3 consists of 14 residues. Germline CDR1 SGHAT, CDR2 FQNNGV. Deletions cut 4 bases from V and 4 bases from J, with 14 bases between. CDR3 coding DNA: TGTGCCAGCAGCTCCGGGATAAAACGTTACGAGCAGTACTTC. This codes for CASSSGIKRYEQYF.

The V and J genes are TRBV5-1 and TRBJ2-7; D perhaps matches TRBD1 (6 bases). The V and J ends lost 1 base and 7 bases respectively, with 9 bases between them. The V gene's germline CDR1 is SGHRS and CDR2 YFSETQ. CDR3 length: 12 residues. The CDR3 reads CASSLPGEEQYF. In DNA form, the CDR3 reads TGCGCCAGCAGCTTGCCAGGGGAAGAGCAGTACTTC.

The chain carries TRBV7-3 and TRBJ2-5; 8 positions match TRBD1. The J segment lost 6 bases and the V segment lost 5 bases, leaving 5 bases of the junction unmatched. The germline gives CDR1 SGHTA, CDR2 FQGTGA. The CDR3 length is 13 residues. The CDR3 nucleotides are TGTGCCAGCAGCCTGGACAGGGAGCAGACCCAGTACTTC. This gives the protein CASSLDREQTQYF.

The rearrangement links TRBV7-9 to TRBJ2-3, with 12 bases fitting TRBD2. V lost 2 bases, J lost 1 base, and 4 bases stayed unmatched. Germline-derived CDR1 and CDR2 are SEHNR and FQNEAQ (reference sequence). This CDR3 has 17 residues. CDR3 sequence reads: CASSLLAGGPGTDTQYF. In nucleotides, the CDR3 is TGTGCCAGCAGCTTACTAGCGGGAGGGCCCGGCACAGATACGCAGTATTTT.

This clone has just one count. The chain employs TRBV18 and TRBJ2-2, with TRBD2 matching 8 bases. Per the germline V gene, CDR1 is KGHSH and CDR2 is LQKENI. CDR3 length equals 15 residues. V shed 3 bases and J 5 bases; nucleotides not matched to a gene: 5. The CDR3 region has the DNA TGTGCCAGCTCACCTGGACTAGCACCAACCGGGGAGCTGTTTTTT. Translation: CASSPGLAPTGELFF.

This clone showed up just a few times. The gene calls are TRBV24-1 and TRBJ2-7, with TRBD1 identical over 9 bases. The length of the CDR3 is 20 residues. Germline assignment: CDR1 KGHDR and CDR2 SFDVKD. The junction had 24 bases not matched to a gene; V was cut back by 3 bases and J by 7 bases. The CDR3 bases are TGTGCCACCAGTGATGGCCTGACAGGGGGTATCATGACTCCTATTTGGGAGCAGTACTTC. Amino acid sequence: CATSDGLTGGIMTPIWEQYF.

This clone has a handful of counts. This chain uses TRBV6-5 with TRBJ1-6, with D possibly matching TRBD1 (6 bases). V was cut by 6 bases and J by 7 bases, with 13 bases left in between. The CDR3 has 14 residues. Germline CDR1 reads MNHEY; CDR2 reads SVGAGI. The CDR3 nucleotides are TGTGCCAGCAGGTTCGGACAGTTAAATTCACCCCTCCACTTT. This sequence encodes CASRFGQLNSPLHF.

This clone was picked up a small number of times. The chain employs TRBV5-1 and TRBJ1-1; tentative D call: TRBD1 (5 bases). The ends were cut back, 2 bases at V and 6 bases at J, with 17 bases in the middle. The CDR3 runs 15 residues. CDR1 and CDR2 from the germline V gene are SGHRS and YFSETQ. CDR3 sequence: CASSLVGREVPEAFF. The CDR3 coding sequence is TGCGCCAGCAGCTTAGTGGGCAGGGAGGTCCCTGAAGCTTTCTTT.

V and J are TRBV12-3 or TRBV12-4 and TRBJ1-2; 7 nucleotides agree with TRBD1. This CDR3 region has 13 residues. V lost 5 bases, J lost 7 bases, and 7 bases stayed unmatched. CDR3 in amino acids: CASSDRQGGGYTF. The CDR3 coding sequence is TGTGCCAGCAGTGACCGACAGGGCGGTGGCTACACCTTC.

This chain connects TRBV6-5 to TRBJ1-4; D call uncertain. Germline CDR1 is MNHEY and CDR2 is SVGAGI. The CDR3 totals 15 residues. The ends were cut back, 2 bases at V and 0 bases at J, with 7 bases in the middle. The CDR3 DNA follows: TGTGCCAGCAGTTACGGCGGCGCAACTAATGAAAAACTGTTTTTT. It codes for CASSYGGATNEKLFF.